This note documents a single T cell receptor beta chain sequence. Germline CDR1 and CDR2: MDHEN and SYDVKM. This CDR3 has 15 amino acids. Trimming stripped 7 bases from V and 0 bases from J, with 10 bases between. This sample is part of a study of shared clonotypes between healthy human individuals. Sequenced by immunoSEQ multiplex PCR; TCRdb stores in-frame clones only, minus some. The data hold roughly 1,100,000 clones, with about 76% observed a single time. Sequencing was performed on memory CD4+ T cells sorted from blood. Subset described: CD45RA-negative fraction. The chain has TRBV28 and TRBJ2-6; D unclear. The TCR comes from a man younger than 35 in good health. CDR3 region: CASNWGSSGANVLTF. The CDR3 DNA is TGTGCCAGCAATTGGGGAAGCTCTGGGGCCAACGTCCTGACTTTC.